The source of this T cell receptor (beta chain) is a study of T-cell memory formation after mild COVID-19. Regarding the study as a whole: CD4+ contracting clones were mainly CM and EM; CD8+ ones, EMRA.

V lost 2 bases and J lost 0, with 5 bases in between. Germline V CDR1 and CDR2: SGHTA, FQGNSA. This CDR3 is 14 amino acids long. As to this clonotype: Its antigen is not known.

TCRdb independently ran MiXCR on the 5' RACE reads; one entry per CDR3 protein. The table lists about 240,000 distinct CDR3 sequences, roughly 9.4% of them singletons. V is TRBV7-2 and J is TRBJ1-5; D unresolved. This receptor was identified in a man between 18 and 35 years old who had mild COVID-19 (a few samples of this study predate the infection). Cell type and time point are not known. The sequencing sample was made of PBMCs or a T cell subset sorted from them (not recorded which). The CDR3 sequence: CASSLRDSNQPQHF. The CDR3 DNA follows: TGTGCCAGCAGCTTACGAGATAGCAATCAGCCCCAGCATTTT.